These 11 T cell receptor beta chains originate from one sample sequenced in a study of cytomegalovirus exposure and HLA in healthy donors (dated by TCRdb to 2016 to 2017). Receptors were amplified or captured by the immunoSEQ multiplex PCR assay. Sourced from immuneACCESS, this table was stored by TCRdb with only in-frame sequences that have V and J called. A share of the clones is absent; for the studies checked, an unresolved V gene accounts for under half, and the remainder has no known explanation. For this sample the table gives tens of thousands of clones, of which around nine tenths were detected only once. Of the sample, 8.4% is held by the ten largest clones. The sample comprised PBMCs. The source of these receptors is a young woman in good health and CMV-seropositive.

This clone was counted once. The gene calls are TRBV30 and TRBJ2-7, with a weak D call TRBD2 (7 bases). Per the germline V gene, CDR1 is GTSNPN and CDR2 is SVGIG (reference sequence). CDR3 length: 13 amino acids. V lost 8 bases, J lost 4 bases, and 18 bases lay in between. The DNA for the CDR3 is TGTGCCCTCCTAGGGGGGGCATTTTACGAGCAGTACTTC. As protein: CALLGGAFYEQYF.

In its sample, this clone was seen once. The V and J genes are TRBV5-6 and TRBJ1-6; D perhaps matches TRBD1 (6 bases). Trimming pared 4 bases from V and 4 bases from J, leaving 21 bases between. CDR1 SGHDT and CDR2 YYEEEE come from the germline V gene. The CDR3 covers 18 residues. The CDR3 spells CASSPVRGAPSYNSPLHF. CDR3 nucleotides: TGTGCCAGCAGCCCGGTTCGGGGGGCCCCGTCTTATAATTCACCCCTCCACTTT.

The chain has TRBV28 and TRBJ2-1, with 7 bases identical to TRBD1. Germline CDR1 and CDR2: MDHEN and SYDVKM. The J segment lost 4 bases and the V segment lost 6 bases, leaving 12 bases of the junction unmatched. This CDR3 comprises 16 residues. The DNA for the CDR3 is TGTGCCAGCAGGCCGAATCCGGGACAGACGTACAATGAGCAGTTCTTC. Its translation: CASRPNPGQTYNEQFF. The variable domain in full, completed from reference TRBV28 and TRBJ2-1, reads DVKVTQSSRYLVKRTGEKVFLECVQDMDHENMFWYRQDPGLGLRLIYFSYDVKMKEKGDIPEGYSVSREKKERFSLILESASTNQTSMYLCASRPNPGQTYNEQFFGPGTRLTVL.

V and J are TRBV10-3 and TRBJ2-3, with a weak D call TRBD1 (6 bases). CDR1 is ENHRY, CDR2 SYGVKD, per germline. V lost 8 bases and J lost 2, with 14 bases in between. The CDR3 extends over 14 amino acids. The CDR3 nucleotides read TGTGCCATCGGACAGACAACCCTCACAGATACGCAGTATTTT. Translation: CAIGQTTLTDTQYF.

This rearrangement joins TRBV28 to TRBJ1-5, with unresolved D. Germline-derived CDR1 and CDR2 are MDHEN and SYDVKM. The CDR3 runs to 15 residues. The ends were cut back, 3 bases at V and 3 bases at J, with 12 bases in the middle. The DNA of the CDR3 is TGTGCCAGCAGTTTCCAGGTTCCCTTCAATCAGCCCCAGCATTTT. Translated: CASSFQVPFNQPQHF.

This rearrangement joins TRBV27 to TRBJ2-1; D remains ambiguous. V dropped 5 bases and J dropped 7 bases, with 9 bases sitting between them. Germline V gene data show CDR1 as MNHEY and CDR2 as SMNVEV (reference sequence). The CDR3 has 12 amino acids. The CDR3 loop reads CASSPSGNEQFF. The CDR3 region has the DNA TGTGCCAGCAGTCCATCGGGTAATGAGCAGTTCTTC.

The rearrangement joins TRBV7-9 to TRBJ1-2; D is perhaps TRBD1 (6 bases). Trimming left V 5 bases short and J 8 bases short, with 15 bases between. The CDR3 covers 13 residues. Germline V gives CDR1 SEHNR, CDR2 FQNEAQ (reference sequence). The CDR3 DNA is TGTGCCAGCAGCCCGATGACAGGTTGGGGCTACACCTTC. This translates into CASSPMTGWGYTF.

The CDR3 nucleotides read TGTGCCTGGAGGACAGGGTGGAACACCGGGGAGCTGTTTTTT. Translating gives CAWRTGWNTGELFF. The V gene is TRBV30, the J gene TRBJ2-2; TRBD1 matches at 7 bases. The CDR3 consists of 14 residues. The junction had 2 bases not matched to a gene; V was cut back by 3 bases and J by 1 base. Germline loops: CDR1 GTSNPN, CDR2 SVGIG (reference sequence). The full variable domain, in which reference TRBV30 and TRBJ2-2 provide the parts outside the CDR3, is SQTIHQWPATLVQPVGSPLSLECTVEGTSNPNLYWYRQAAGRGLQLLFYSVGIGQISSEVPQNLSASRPQDRQFILSSKKLLLSDSGFYLCAWRTGWNTGELFFGEGSRLTVL.

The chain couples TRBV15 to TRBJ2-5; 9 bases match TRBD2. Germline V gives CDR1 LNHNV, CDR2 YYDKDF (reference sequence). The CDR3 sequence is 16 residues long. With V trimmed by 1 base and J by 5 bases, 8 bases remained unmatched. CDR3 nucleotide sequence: TGTGCCACCAGCAGAGGTTTAGCGGGGGCTCAGGAGACCCAGTACTTC. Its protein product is CATSRGLAGAQETQYF.

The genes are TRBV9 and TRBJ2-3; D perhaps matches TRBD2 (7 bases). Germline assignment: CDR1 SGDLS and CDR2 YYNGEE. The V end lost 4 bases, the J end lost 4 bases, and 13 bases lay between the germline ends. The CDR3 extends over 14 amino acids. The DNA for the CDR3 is TGTGCCAGCAGCTGGGGGGGGCCATCAGATACGCAGTATTTT. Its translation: CASSWGGPSDTQYF.

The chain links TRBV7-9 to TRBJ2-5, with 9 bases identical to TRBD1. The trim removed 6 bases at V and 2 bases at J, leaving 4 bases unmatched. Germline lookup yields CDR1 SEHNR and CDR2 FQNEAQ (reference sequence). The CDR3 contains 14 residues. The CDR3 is CASRRTGAQETQYF. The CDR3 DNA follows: TGTGCCAGCAGACGGACAGGGGCACAAGAGACCCAGTACTTC. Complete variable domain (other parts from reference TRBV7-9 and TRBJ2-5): DTGVSQNPRHKITKRGQNVTFRCDPISEHNRLYWYRQTLGQGPEFLTYFQNEAQLEKSRLLSDRFSAERPKGSFSTLEIQRTEQGDSAMYLCASRRTGAQETQYFGPGTRLLVL.